The 12 T cell receptor beta chains below all came from one sample that was sequenced in a study of cytomegalovirus exposure and HLA in healthy donors. PCR amplification relied on 60 Vbeta primers (plus 13 Jbeta primers). Sequenced by immunoSEQ multiplex PCR; TCRdb stores in-frame clones only, minus some. The sample carries around 210,000 clones, around 78% recorded once. The sample comprised PBMCs. The receptors derive from a boy aged 10-17 years in good health and CMV-seronegative.

J is TRBJ2-5 and V is TRBV7-9, with D hard to call. Germline V gene lookup returns CDR1 SEHNR and CDR2 FQNEAQ (reference sequence). Trimming left V 2 bases short and J 2 bases short, with 6 bases between. This CDR3 has 13 amino acids. The CDR3 sequence is CASSLNSQETQYF. The CDR3 bases are TGTGCCAGCAGCTTAAACTCGCAAGAGACCCAGTACTTC.

J is TRBJ1-1 and V is TRBV7-3; D ambiguous. The germline V gene encodes CDR1 SGHTA and CDR2 FQGTGA. Deletions cut 2 bases from V and 4 bases from J, with 8 bases between. This CDR3 has 13 residues. CDR3 amino acids: CASSLSQSTEAFF. Here the CDR3 DNA reads TGTGCCAGCAGCTTATCACAGAGCACTGAAGCTTTCTTT.

The rearrangement links TRBV11-2 to TRBJ1-2, with D possibly TRBD1 on 5 matching bases. V lost 4 bases and J 6 bases, leaving 15 bases between the germline ends. The CDR3 loop spans 14 amino acids. Per the germline V gene, CDR1 is SGHAT and CDR2 is FQNNGV. CDR3 loop: CASSSGRAAHGYTF. The CDR3 nucleotides read TGTGCCAGCAGCTCTGGCAGGGCGGCCCATGGCTACACCTTC. Full variable domain (missing parts from reference TRBV11-2 and TRBJ1-2): EAGVAQSPRYKIIEKRQSVAFWCNPISGHATLYWYQQILGQGPKLLIQFQNNGVVDDSQLPKDRFSAERLKGVDSTLKIQPAKLEDSAVYLCASSSGRAAHGYTFGSGTRLTVV.

This chain joins TRBV19 and TRBJ2-1; D is possibly TRBD2 (6 bases). The CDR3 spans 15 residues. Trimming cost V 3 bases and J 10 bases, with 19 bases left between them. Germline values: CDR1 LNHDA, CDR2 SQIVND (reference sequence). In DNA, the CDR3 is TGTGCCAGTAGTATTGGGGCTGGCGGGGTCGGCGAGCAGTTCTTC. This codes for CASSIGAGGVGEQFF.

On this clone itself: It is unclear where the CDR3 begins or ends on the DNA, so no DNA is shown, and the CDR3 is as TCRdb lists it. The J gene is TRBJ2-7, the V gene TRBV2; TRBD2 is the table's D call, not checked against the DNA. The CDR3 extends over 12 residues, inclusive of both ends. The V gene's germline CDR1 is SNHLY and CDR2 FYNNEI. CDR3 in amino acids: CASILDYYEQYF.

The chain is built from TRBV6-1 and TRBJ1-4; 8 nucleotides line up with TRBD1. The CDR3 sequence is 15 residues long. Looked up from germline, CDR1 is MNHNS and CDR2 is SASEGT. The junction had 6 bases not matched to a gene; V was cut back by 4 bases and J by 5 bases. CDR3 region: CASSGNRGVNEKLFF. CDR3 in DNA: TGTGCCAGCAGTGGAAACAGGGGGGTAAATGAAAAACTGTTTTTT.

The chain recombines TRBV6-5 with TRBJ1-2; 7 nucleotides line up with TRBD1. Germline CDR1 reads MNHEY; CDR2 reads SVGAGI. J gave up 8 bases and V 11 bases, and 20 bases lay outside the gene matches. This CDR3 has 15 residues. The CDR3, as DNA: TGTGCCTCCCATGGTGACTTAACAGGGGACCGCGGCTACACCTTC. Translated, it gives CASHGDLTGDRGYTF.

The CDR3 loop is CASTRTGPRDGYTF. CDR3 nucleotides: TGTGCCAGCACCCGGACAGGCCCCCGGGATGGCTACACCTTC. V is TRBV9 and J is TRBJ1-2, with 7 nucleotides matching TRBD1. The CDR3 is 14 residues long. Germline V gene data show CDR1 as SGDLS and CDR2 as YYNGEE. Trimming cost V 6 bases and J 6 bases; bases outside gene matches: 11.

This clone appeared a few times. The chain employs TRBV6-5 and TRBJ2-2; 7 positions agree with TRBD1. The CDR3 is made up of 14 amino acids. Trimming at V came to 4 bases and at J to 7 bases, leaving 6 bases not matched to a gene. Germline V gene data show CDR1 as MNHEY and CDR2 as SVGAGI. The CDR3 loop is CASSLGGSGGELFF. The CDR3 nucleotides are TGTGCCAGCAGTTTAGGGGGCTCGGGCGGGGAGCTGTTTTTT.

The chain recombines TRBV25-1 with TRBJ2-5, with 8 positions matching TRBD2. This CDR3 has 15 residues. Germline lookup yields CDR1 MGHDK and CDR2 SYGVNS. The trim removed 3 bases at V and 5 bases at J, leaving 8 bases unmatched. The CDR3 region has the DNA TGTGCCAGCAGTGATCCACGGGGGGGCGGTGAGACCCAGTACTTC. As protein: CASSDPRGGGETQYF.

The CDR3 DNA is TGTGCCAGCAGCTTGGTTGGAGGTACTAGCAATCAGCCCCAGCATTTT. Translating gives CASSLVGGTSNQPQHF. This chain connects TRBV7-8 to TRBJ1-5; D not certain. The CDR3 sequence is 16 residues long. Trimming pared 3 bases from V and 0 bases from J, leaving 12 bases between. From germline, CDR1 is SGHVS and CDR2 FQNEAQ.

V usage is TRBV5-1 and J usage is TRBJ2-2, with TRBD1 as a possible D gene (5 bases). Germline V lookup: CDR1 SGHRS, CDR2 YFSETQ. The ends were cut back, 0 bases at V and 8 bases at J, with 14 bases in the middle. This CDR3 has 15 residues. The CDR3 DNA sequence: TGCGCCAGCAGCTTGGAGGGGCCGGTTAAAGGGGAGCTGTTTTTT. Amino acid sequence: CASSLEGPVKGELFF. The full variable domain, in which reference TRBV5-1 and TRBJ2-2 provide the parts outside the CDR3, is KAGVTQTPRYLIKTRGQQVTLSCSPISGHRSVSWYQQTPGQGLQFLFEYFSETQRNKGNFPGRFSGRQFSNSRSEMNVSTLELGDSALYLCASSLEGPVKGELFFGEGSRLTVL.